This T cell receptor beta chain was sequenced for a study of neurological immune-mediated disorders. The sorted libraries were made from 750,000 to 1,000,000 CD4+ or CD8+ T cells. V was trimmed by 1 base and J by 0 bases, leaving 9 bases between them. Germline values: CDR1 SGHAT, CDR2 FQNNGV. This CDR3 spans 15 amino acids. This clonotype showed up many times. As for the cDNA, it was generated by 5'RACE with 10-nucleotide random UMIs. From 15-18 subjects, every sequencing run obtained over 160 million TCR-beta sequences. Each CDR3 protein is one row after TCRdb ran MiXCR on the 5' RACE reads. The data contain some 15,000 distinct CDR3 sequences, approximately 3.7% of them singletons.

The sequence came from a woman in her forties in good health. The rearrangement links TRBV11-2 to TRBJ1-1; D unclear. Sequencing was done on a sample of CD8+ T cells from blood. In nucleotides, the CDR3 is TGTGCCAGCAGCTTAGCGACGCTAATGAACACTGAAGCTTTCTTT. The encoded protein is CASSLATLMNTEAFF.